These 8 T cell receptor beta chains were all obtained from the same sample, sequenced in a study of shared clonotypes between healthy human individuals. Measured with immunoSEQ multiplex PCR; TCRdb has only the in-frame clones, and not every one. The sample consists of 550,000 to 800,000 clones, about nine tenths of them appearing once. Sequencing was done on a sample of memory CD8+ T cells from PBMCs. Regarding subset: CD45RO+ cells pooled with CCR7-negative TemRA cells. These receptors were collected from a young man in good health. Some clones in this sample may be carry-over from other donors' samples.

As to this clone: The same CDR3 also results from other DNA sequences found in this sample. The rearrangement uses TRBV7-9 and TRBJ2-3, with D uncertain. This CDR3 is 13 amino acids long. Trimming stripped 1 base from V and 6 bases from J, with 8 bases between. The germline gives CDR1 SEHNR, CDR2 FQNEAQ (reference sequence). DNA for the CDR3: TGTGCCAGCAGCTTAGTATCAGCGGATACGCAGTATTTT. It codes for CASSLVSADTQYF.

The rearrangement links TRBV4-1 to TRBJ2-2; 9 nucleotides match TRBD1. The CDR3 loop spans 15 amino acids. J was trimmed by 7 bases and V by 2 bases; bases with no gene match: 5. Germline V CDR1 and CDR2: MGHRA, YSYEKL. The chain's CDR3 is CASSQSGQGIGELFF. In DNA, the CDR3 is TGCGCCAGCAGCCAATCGGGACAGGGAATCGGGGAGCTGTTTTTT.

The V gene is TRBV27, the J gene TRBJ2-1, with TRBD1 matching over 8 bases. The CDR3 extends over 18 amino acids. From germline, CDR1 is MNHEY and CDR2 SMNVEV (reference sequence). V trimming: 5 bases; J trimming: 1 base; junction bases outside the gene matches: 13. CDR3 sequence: CASSHLAPQGVSYNEQFF. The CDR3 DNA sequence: TGTGCCAGCAGTCACTTGGCCCCACAGGGGGTGTCCTACAATGAGCAGTTCTTC.

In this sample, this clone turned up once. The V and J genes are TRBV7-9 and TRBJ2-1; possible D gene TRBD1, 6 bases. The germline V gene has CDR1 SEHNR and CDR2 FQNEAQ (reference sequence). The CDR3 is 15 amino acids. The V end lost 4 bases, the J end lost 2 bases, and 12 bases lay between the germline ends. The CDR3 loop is CASSSGQTTYNEQFF. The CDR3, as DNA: TGTGCCAGCAGCTCCGGACAGACAACCTACAATGAGCAGTTCTTC.

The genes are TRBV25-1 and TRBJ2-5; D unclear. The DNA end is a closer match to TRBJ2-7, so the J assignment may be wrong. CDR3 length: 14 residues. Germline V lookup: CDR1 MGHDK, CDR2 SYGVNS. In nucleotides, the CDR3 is TGTGCCAGCATTTATAAGAGAGTCTCCTACGAGCAGTACTTC. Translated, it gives CASIYKRVSYEQYF.

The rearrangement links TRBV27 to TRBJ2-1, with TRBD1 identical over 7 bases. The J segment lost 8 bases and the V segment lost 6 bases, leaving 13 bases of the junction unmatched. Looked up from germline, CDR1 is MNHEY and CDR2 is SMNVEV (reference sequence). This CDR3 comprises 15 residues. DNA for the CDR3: TGTGCCAGCAGCCGTATCCAGACAGGGTTTGATGAGCAGTTCTTC. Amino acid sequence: CASSRIQTGFDEQFF.

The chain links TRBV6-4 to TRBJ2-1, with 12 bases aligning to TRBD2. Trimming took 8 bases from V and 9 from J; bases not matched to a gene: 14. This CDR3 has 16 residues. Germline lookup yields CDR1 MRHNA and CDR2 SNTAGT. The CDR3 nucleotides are TGTGCCAGCGGAAATACTCTAGCGGGAGGGCCGGGTGAGCAGTTCTTC. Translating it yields CASGNTLAGGPGEQFF.

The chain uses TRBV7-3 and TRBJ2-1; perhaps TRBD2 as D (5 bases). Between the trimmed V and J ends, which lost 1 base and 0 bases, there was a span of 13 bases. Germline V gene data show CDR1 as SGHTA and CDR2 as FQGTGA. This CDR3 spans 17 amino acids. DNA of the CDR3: TGTGCCAGCAGCTTAAGAGCGGCCCTGAGCTCCTACAATGAGCAGTTCTTC. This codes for CASSLRAALSSYNEQFF.